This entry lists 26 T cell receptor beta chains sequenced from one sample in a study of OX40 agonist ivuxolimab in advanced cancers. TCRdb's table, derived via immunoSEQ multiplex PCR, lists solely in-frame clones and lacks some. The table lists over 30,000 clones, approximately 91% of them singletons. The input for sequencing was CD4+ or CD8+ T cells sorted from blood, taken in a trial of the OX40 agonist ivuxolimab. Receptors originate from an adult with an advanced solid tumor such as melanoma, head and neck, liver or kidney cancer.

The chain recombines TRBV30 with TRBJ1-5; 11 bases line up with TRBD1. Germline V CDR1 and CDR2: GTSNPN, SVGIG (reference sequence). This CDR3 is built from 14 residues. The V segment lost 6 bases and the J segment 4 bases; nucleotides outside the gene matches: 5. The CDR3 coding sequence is TGTGCCTGCTCCGGGACAGGGGGTAATCAGCCCCAGCATTTT. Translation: CACSGTGGNQPQHF.

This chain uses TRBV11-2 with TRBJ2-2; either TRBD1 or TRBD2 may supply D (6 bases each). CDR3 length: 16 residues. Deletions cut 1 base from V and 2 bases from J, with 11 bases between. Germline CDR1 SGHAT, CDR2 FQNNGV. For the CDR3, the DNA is TGTGCCAGCAGCTTAGTAGGGGGAGGAAACACCGGGGAGCTGTTTTTT. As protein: CASSLVGGGNTGELFF.

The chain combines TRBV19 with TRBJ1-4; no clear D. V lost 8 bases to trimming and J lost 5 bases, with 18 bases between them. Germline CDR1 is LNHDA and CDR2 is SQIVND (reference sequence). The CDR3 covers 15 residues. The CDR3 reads CASGNPIKENEKLFF. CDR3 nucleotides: TGTGCCAGTGGTAATCCGATCAAAGAAAATGAAAAACTGTTTTTT.

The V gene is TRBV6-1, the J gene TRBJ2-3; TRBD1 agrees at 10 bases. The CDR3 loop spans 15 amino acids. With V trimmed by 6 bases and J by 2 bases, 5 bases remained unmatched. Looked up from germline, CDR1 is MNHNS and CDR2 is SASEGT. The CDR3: CASRETGGFTDTQYF. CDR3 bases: TGTGCCAGCAGGGAGACAGGGGGCTTCACAGATACGCAGTATTTT.

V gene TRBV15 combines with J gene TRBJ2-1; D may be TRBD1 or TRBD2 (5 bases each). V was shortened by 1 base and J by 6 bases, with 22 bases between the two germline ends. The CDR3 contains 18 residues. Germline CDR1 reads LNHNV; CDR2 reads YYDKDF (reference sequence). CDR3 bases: TGTGCCACCAGCAGAGTCGGTTACGGGGACCTTACGGGCAATGAGCAGTTCTTC. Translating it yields CATSRVGYGDLTGNEQFF. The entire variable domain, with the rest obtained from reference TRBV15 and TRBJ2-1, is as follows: DAMVIQNPRYQVTQFGKPVTLSCSQTLNHNVMYWYQQKSSQAPKLLFHYYDKDFNNEADTPDNFQSRRPNTSFCFLDIRSPGLGDTAMYLCATSRVGYGDLTGNEQFFGPGTRLTVL.

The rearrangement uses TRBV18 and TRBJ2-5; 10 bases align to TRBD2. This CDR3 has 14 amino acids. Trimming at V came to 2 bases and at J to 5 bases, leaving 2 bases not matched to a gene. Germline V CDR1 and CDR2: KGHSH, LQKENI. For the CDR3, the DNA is TGTGCCAGCTCACCAGAGGGACTAGCGGAGACCCAGTACTTC. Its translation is CASSPEGLAETQYF. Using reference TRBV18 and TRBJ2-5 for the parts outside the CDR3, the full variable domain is NAGVMQNPRHLVRRRGQEARLRCSPMKGHSHVYWYRQLPEEGLKFMVYLQKENIIDESGMPKERFSAEFPKEGPSILRIQQVVRGDSAAYFCASSPEGLAETQYFGPGTRLLVL.

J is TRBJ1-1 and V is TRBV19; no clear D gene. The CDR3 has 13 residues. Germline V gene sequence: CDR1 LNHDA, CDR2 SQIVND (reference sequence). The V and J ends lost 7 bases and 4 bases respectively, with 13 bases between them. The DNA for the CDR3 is TGTGCCAGTACGGAGGGAGTTGGCACTGAAGCTTTCTTT. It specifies CASTEGVGTEAFF.

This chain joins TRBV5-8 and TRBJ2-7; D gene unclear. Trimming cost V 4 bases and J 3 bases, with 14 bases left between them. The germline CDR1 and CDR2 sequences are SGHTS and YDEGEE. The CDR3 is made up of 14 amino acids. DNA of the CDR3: TGTGCCAGCAGCCCTCTTGACCGATACTACGAGCAGTACTTC. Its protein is CASSPLDRYYEQYF.

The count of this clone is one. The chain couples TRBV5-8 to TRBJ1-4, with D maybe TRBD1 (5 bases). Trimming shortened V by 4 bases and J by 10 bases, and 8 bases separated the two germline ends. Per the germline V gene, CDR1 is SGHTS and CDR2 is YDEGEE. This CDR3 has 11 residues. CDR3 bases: TGTGCCAGCAGCCGGGACGGAAAACTGTTTTTT. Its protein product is CASSRDGKLFF.

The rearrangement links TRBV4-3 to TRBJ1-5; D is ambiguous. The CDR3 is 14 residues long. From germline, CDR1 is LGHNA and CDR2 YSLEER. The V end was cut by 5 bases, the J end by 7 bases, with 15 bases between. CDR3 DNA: TGCGCCAGCAGCTTAACGTCGACTAGGCAGCCCCAGCATTTT. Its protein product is CASSLTSTRQPQHF.

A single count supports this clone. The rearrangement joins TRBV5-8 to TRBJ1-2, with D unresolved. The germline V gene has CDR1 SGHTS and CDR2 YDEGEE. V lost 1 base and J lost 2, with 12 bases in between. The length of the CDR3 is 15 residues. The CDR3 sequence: CASSLLLGGNYGYTF. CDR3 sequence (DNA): TGTGCCAGCAGCTTGTTATTGGGCGGCAACTATGGCTACACCTTC. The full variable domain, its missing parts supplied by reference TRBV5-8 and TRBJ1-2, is EAGVTQSPTHLIKTRGQQATLRCSPISGHTSVYWYQQALGLGLQFLLWYDEGEERNRGNFPPRFSGRQFPNYSSELNVNALELEDSALYLCASSLLLGGNYGYTFGSGTRLTVV.

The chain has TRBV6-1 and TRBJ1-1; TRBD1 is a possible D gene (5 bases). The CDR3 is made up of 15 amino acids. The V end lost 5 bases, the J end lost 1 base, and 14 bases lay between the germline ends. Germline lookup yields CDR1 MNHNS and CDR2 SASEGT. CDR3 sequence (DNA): TGTGCCAGCAGTCTGAGTCCACAGGAGAACACTGAAGCTTTCTTT. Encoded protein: CASSLSPQENTEAFF.

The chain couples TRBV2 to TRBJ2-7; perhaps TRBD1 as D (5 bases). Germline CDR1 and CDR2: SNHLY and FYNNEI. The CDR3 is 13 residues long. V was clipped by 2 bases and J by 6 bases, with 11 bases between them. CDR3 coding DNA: TGTGCCAGCAGTGAAATCCAGCAGGGCGAGCAGTACTTC. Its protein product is CASSEIQQGEQYF.

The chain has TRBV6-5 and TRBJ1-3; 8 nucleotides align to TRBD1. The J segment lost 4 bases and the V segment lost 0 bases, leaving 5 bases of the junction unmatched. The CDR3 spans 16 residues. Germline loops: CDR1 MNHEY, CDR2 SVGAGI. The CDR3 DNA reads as TGTGCCAGCAGTTACTCCCAGGGGGCAATGGGAAACACCATATATTTT. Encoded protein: CASSYSQGAMGNTIYF.

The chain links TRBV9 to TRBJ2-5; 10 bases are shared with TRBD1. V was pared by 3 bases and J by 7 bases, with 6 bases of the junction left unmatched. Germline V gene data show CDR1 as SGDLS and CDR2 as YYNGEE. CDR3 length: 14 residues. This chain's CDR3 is CASSGTGGDGTQYF. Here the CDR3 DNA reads TGTGCCAGCAGCGGGACAGGGGGGGACGGGACCCAGTACTTC.

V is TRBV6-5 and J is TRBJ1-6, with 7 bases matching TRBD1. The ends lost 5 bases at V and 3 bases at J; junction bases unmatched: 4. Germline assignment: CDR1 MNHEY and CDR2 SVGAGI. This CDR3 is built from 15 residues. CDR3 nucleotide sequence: TGTGCCAGCAGTGGGACAGACTACTATAATTCACCCCTCCACTTT. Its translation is CASSGTDYYNSPLHF.

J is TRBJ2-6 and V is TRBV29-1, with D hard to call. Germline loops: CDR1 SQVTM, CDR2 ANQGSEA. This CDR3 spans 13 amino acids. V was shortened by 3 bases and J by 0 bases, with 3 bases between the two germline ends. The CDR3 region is CSVEDSGANVLTF. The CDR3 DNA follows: TGCAGCGTTGAGGACTCTGGGGCCAACGTCCTGACTTTC.

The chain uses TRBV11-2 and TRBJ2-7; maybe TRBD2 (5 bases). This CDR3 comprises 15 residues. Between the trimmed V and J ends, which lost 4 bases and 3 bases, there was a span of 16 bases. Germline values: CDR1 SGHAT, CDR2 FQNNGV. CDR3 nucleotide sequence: TGTGCCAGCAGCTGGAAGATAGCGTCGGACTACGAGCAGTACTTC. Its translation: CASSWKIASDYEQYF.

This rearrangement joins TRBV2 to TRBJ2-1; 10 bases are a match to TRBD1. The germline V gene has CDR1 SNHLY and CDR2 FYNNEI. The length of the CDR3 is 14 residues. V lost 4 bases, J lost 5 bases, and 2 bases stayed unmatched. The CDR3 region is CASSGGQGNNEQFF. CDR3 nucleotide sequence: TGTGCCAGCAGTGGGGGACAGGGGAACAATGAGCAGTTCTTC.

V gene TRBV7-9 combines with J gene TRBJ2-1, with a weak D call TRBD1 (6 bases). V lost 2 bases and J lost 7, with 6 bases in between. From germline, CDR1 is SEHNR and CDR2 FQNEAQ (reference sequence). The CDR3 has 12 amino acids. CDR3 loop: CASSLQGNEQFF. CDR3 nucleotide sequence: TGTGCCAGCAGCTTACAGGGGAATGAGCAGTTCTTC.

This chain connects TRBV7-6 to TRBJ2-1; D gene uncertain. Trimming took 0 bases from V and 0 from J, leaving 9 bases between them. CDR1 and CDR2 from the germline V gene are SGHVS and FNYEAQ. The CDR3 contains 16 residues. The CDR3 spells CASSLAPTSSYNEQFF. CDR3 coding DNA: TGTGCCAGCAGCTTAGCGCCTACCAGCTCCTACAATGAGCAGTTCTTC.

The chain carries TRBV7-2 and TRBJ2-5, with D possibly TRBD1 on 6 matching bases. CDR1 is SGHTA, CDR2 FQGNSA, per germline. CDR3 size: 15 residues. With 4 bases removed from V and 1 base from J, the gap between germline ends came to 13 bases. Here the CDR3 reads CASSSWTAFQETQYF. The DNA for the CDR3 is TGTGCCAGCAGCTCCTGGACAGCTTTCCAAGAGACCCAGTACTTC.

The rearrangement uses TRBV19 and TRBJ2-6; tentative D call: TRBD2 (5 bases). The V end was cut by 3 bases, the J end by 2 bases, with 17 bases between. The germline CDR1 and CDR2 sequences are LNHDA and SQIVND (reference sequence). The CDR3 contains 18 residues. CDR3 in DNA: TGTGCCAGTAGTATTGTTTCTAGCTCTAAAACTGGGGCCAACGTCCTGACTTTC. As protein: CASSIVSSSKTGANVLTF. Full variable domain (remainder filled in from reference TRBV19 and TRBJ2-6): DGGITQSPKYLFRKEGQNVTLSCEQNLNHDAMYWYRQDPGQGLRLIYYSQIVNDFQKGDIAEGYSVSREKKESFPLTVTSAQKNPTAFYLCASSIVSSSKTGANVLTFGAGSRLTVL.

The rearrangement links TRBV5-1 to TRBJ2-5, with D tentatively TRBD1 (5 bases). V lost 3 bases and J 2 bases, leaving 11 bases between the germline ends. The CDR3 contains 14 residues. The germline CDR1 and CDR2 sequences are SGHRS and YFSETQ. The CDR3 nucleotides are TGCGCCAGCAGCTCGCTCCAGGGTCAAGAGACCCAGTACTTC. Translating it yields CASSSLQGQETQYF. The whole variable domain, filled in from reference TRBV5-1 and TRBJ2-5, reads KAGVTQTPRYLIKTRGQQVTLSCSPISGHRSVSWYQQTPGQGLQFLFEYFSETQRNKGNFPGRFSGRQFSNSRSEMNVSTLELGDSALYLCASSSLQGQETQYFGPGTRLLVL.

The CDR3 DNA sequence: TGTGCCAGCAGCGTCGGACAGGATTTCAGCACCGGGGAGCTGTTTTTT. Translating gives CASSVGQDFSTGELFF. The chain uses TRBV9 and TRBJ2-2; 7 bases align to TRBD1. After removal of 2 bases from V and 4 bases from J, the junction contained 8 bases not matched to a gene. Germline V lookup: CDR1 SGDLS, CDR2 YYNGEE. The CDR3 is made up of 16 amino acids.

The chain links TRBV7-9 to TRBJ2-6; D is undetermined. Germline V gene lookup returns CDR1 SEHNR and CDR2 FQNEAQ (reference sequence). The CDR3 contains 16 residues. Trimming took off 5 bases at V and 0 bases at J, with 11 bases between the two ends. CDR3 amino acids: CASSTGPNSGANVLTF. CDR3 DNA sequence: TGTGCCAGCAGCACCGGGCCCAACTCTGGGGCCAACGTCCTGACTTTC. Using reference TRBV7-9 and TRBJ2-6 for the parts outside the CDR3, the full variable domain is DTGVSQNPRHKITKRGQNVTFRCDPISEHNRLYWYRQTLGQGPEFLTYFQNEAQLEKSRLLSDRFSAERPKGSFSTLEIQRTEQGDSAMYLCASSTGPNSGANVLTFGAGSRLTVL.